The subject of this entry is one T cell receptor beta chain. The data were taken from a study of T cell changes during pregnancy in multiple sclerosis. V lost 2 bases and J 3 bases, leaving 10 bases between the germline ends. CDR1 is SEHNR, CDR2 FQNEAQ, per germline (reference sequence). This CDR3 is 14 amino acids long. Clones were read by immunoSEQ multiplex PCR, and TCRdb kept only the in-frame ones, dropping some. The data contain around 42,000 clones, more than 85% of them singletons. This sequence was found in a female donor in good health, enrolled as a control in a pregnancy study. This chain links TRBV7-9 with TRBJ1-1; D not certain. Material: CD4+ T cells from peripheral blood mononuclear cells, obtained after pregnancy. CDR3 residues: CASSLLTPYTEAFF. CDR3 DNA sequence: TGTGCCAGCAGCTTACTAACGCCGTACACTGAAGCTTTCTTT.